This T cell receptor (beta chain) was captured by sequencing in a study of blood T cell repertoires in COVID-19. Looking at the study overall: COVID-19 samples collected from the United States, Italy and Spain covered acute and convalescent phases. The cDNA or gDNA used as material had been derived from T cells, B-cell-depleted T cells, or PBMCs.

Between the trimmed V and J ends, which lost 1 base and 6 bases, there was a span of 16 bases. CDR1 is MRHNA, CDR2 SNTAGT, per germline. The CDR3 extends over 15 amino acids. In the original analysis: The assay estimated nucleated cells by amplifying reference gene primers. The repertoire was sequenced with immunoSEQ multiplex PCR; TCRdb's copy has only in-frame clones and lacks some. For V, J and clone size, that table is used; D and trimming come from the DNA. The data show approximately 66,000 clones, with about nine tenths seen just once and around 7.7% held by the top ten. The chain links TRBV6-4 to TRBJ2-7, with D perhaps matching TRBD2 (6 bases). Sequenced sample: peripheral blood. This clonotype was obtained from a human donor with active COVID-19. The donor label of this sample is uncertain. Written as DNA, the CDR3 is TGTGCCAGCAGTGACTTTGGCCTTGGAGGGTTCGAGCAGTACTTC. Protein sequence: CASSDFGLGGFEQYF.